This TCR beta chain was sequenced in a study of CD8+ T cells in alopecia areata. Study-wide context: At a dose of 5 to 10 mg twice daily, oral tofacitinib was given to treated patients.

The length of the CDR3 is 13 residues. CDR1 and CDR2 (germline): LNHDA, SQIVND (reference sequence). V was pared by 9 bases and J by 2 bases, with 12 bases between. Study-wide points: Expanded CD8+ clones among the top 100, as well as scalp clonality, were significantly decreased by tofacitinib. While tofacitinib was given, many expanded lesional clones persisted in scalp and blood.

This clone was seen a handful of times. Its antigen is undetermined. The authors extracted RNA and reverse transcribed it into cDNA as the sequencing template. Clones were sequenced by immunoSEQ multiplex PCR, and TCRdb holds only the in-frame ones, with some missing. The sample has more than 150,000 clones, roughly 64% seen once. Noted treatment: oral pan-JAK inhibitor, 5-10 mg twice daily. Specimen: CD8+ T cells sorted from blood, collected at week 24, from a patient treated with tofacitinib. The rearrangement links TRBV19 to TRBJ2-3; D gene ambiguous. The receptor's source is a human donor with alopecia areata. CDR3 nucleotides: TGTGCCAGCCGGACCCTCTCCACAGATACGCAGTATTTT. It translates to CASRTLSTDTQYF.